Included here is one TCR beta chain sequence, with context. This clonotype was picked up many times. Its cognate antigen has yet to be identified. Base-call qualities are not available, and no considerably larger clone is one nucleotide away. TCR beta CDR3 regions were amplified from RNA transcripts. The first round of RT-PCR for the TCR CDR3 was performed with the HTBI primer set and the Qiagen OneStep RT-PCR kit. Libraries were constructed in a second round of multiplex PCR, after which size selection and purification were performed. Paired-end sequencing of the libraries was performed with 100 bp reads on an Illumina HiSeq2000. The paper's data handling went like this. SOAPnuke was used to process the raw data, throwing out any read that contained adapters or uncalled bases, had a mean Phred below 15, or lacked an exact constant-primer or identifier match. COPE v1.2.5 was used to merge the high-quality paired reads, and each unique nucleotide sequence was defined as a clonotype. MiTCR v1.1 was used to align the clonotypes against IMGT TRBV, TRBD and TRBJ reference segments. Only V-J combinations with frequency above 0.0001, covering about 99% of repertoires, were analysed. A TCS score was defined as the ratio of F50 (clonal expansion) to E x V (chaos), with BLOSUM62-based TCRdist applied between CDR3 peptides within each V-J. Welch's t-statistics and random forest reduced several hundred V-J features to roughly 13, which were used in a naive Bayes classifier (R e1071). Starting from the raw public reads, TCRdb applied fastp trimming at Q25, assembled clones with MiXCR and retained in-frame beta chains. Each CDR3 protein appears once, grouped with its most common genes and DNA. Here the V and J calls rest on TCRdb's processing, not on the authors' analysis. In this sample the table shows under 600,000 distinct CDR3 sequences, roughly a sixth of which occur a single time. Around 3.3% of the sample comes from the top ten.

Moderately to severely active disease, a Clinical Activity Score of at least 3, a NOSPECS grade of at least 4, and a duration under 3 months were present in ophthalmopathy patients. Patients with uncontrolled infections, other autoimmune diseases, pregnancy or lactation were excluded. Diagnoses were based on clinical symptoms, serum thyroxine and TRAb, thyroid ultrasound and orbital computed tomography. PBMCs were isolated from about 10 ml of fresh peripheral blood by Ficoll-Paque density gradient centrifugation. Total RNA was extracted using Trizol reagent, and RNA quality was assessed on an Agilent 2100 Bioanalyzer. This record comes from a study of T cells in Graves' hyperthyroidism and ophthalmopathy (dated by TCRdb to about 2019). At the level of the whole study: Peripheral blood was sampled at the time of initial diagnosis, prior to any treatment. Prospective prediction of ophthalmopathy was tested in an independent validation cohort of approximately 18 hyperthyroidism patients and some 17 patients who later progressed to ophthalmopathy. A discovery cohort of roughly 96 patients, about 43 with Graves' ophthalmopathy and under 60 with stable Graves' hyperthyroidism, was used to find distinguishing TCR V-J signatures. The study also compared thyroid tissue and blood T-cell repertoires from a handful of Graves' hyperthyroidism patients. The paper describes TCR Vbeta CDR3 sequencing of 140 or so peripheral blood samples, made up of 43 ophthalmopathy patients, approximately 76 hyperthyroidism patients and 17 progressor patients. The 85 to 100 discovery patients were divided at random into training and test sets in a 7:3 ratio. Following sampling, methimazole starting at 30 mg daily was given to hyperthyroidism patients, and high-dose intravenous methylprednisolone was given to ophthalmopathy patients.

The germline V gene gives CDR1 as ENHRY and CDR2 as SYGVKD. Measured from the cysteine to the phenylalanine, the CDR3 is 16 residues long. The CDR3 DNA has 48 bases and is translated from base 1. The trim is 3 bases for V and 1 base for J, with a gap of 12 bases between the germline ends. On the study overall, not on this receptor specifically: Most expanded thyroid clonotypes (frequency above 0.001) were also found in blood, which suggests that blood repertoires may mirror thyroid immune responses. A model built on a 13 V-J signature distinguished ophthalmopathy from stable hyperthyroidism, reaching roughly 88% sensitivity and 81.08% specificity in cross-validation and 80%/75% in testing. In validation, progression to ophthalmopathy was predicted by the model with 70% to 71% sensitivity and around 75% specificity, a median of approximately 7.1 months before onset. Sample size was not statistically predetermined, and investigators were not blinded to group allocation.

Sequencing was performed on blood. The chain is assembled from TRBV10-3 and TRBJ2-2, with a tentative D gene TRBD1 over 5 matching bases. The sequence was obtained from a middle-aged woman with Graves' ophthalmopathy. The sequenced DNA: TGTGCCATCAGTGAAAGGGGAATCGGGAACACCGGGGAGCTGTTTTTT. Its amino acids are CAISERGIGNTGELFF.